Each of the 27 T cell receptor beta chains below was sequenced from the same sample in a study of cytomegalovirus exposure and HLA in healthy donors. Use of 60 Vbeta and 13 Jbeta primers characterized the PCR. Assay: immunoSEQ multiplex PCR; the TCRdb copy retains only in-frame clones and omits some. The sample comprises 120,000 or so clones, 77% of which are singletons, and 3.5% to 4.5% rests with the top ten. The sequencing sample was made of PBMCs. The receptors were gathered from a human donor in good health.

The chain couples TRBV4-1 to TRBJ2-3, with TRBD1 as a possible D gene (5 bases). CDR1 and CDR2 (germline): MGHRA, YSYEKL. There are 14 residues in the CDR3. The V and J ends lost 1 base and 6 bases respectively, with 11 bases between them. In DNA form, the CDR3 reads TGCGCCAGCAGCCAAGTCAGGGATGGTGATACGCAGTATTTT. Protein sequence: CASSQVRDGDTQYF.

J is TRBJ2-5 and V is TRBV10-3, with TRBD1 matching 10 bases. The germline V gene has CDR1 ENHRY and CDR2 SYGVKD. The CDR3 is made up of 14 amino acids. The junction had 4 bases not matched to a gene; V was cut back by 4 bases and J by 5 bases. CDR3 bases: TGTGCCATCAGTGGGGACAGGGGTTCGGAGACCCAGTACTTC. It encodes CAISGDRGSETQYF.

This chain uses TRBV9 with TRBJ2-7; D gene unclear. From germline, CDR1 is SGDLS and CDR2 YYNGEE. V was clipped by 0 bases and J by 2 bases, with 9 bases between them. This CDR3 region has 14 residues. CDR3 bases: TGTGCCAGCAGCGTAGATGAGCGCCCCTACGAGCAGTACTTC. As protein: CASSVDERPYEQYF.

This chain uses TRBV9 with TRBJ1-6, with TRBD1 matching over 7 bases. This CDR3 is built from 14 residues. V gave up 5 bases and J gave up 10 bases; unmatched junction bases: 9. Germline CDR1 and CDR2: SGDLS and YYNGEE. CDR3 residues: CASRGTAGGSPLHF. The DNA for the CDR3 is TGTGCCAGCAGGGGGACAGCGGGGGGCTCACCCCTCCACTTT.

This sequence joins TRBV6-4 and TRBJ2-1; D perhaps matches TRBD2 (6 bases). V lost 3 bases to trimming and J lost 0 bases, with 6 bases between them. The germline V gene has CDR1 MRHNA and CDR2 SNTAGT. This CDR3 has 14 amino acids. CDR3 in amino acids: CASSEAGSYNEQFF. For the CDR3, the DNA is TGTGCCAGCAGTGAAGCGGGCTCCTACAATGAGCAGTTCTTC.

The gene calls are TRBV10-2 and TRBJ1-1; possible D gene TRBD1, 6 bases. This CDR3 spans 14 amino acids. V was shortened by 5 bases and J by 1 base, with 11 bases between the two germline ends. In germline, CDR1 is WSHSY, CDR2 SAAADI. The CDR3: CASSFTGSNTEAFF. For the CDR3, the DNA is TGCGCCAGCAGTTTTACAGGGTCGAACACTGAAGCTTTCTTT.

The chain combines TRBV7-2 with TRBJ2-4; 14 bases are a match to TRBD2. The CDR3 contains 16 residues. Germline CDR1 reads SGHTA; CDR2 reads FQGNSA. V gave up 5 bases and J gave up 12 bases; unmatched junction bases: 12. The CDR3 here is CASSPRGTSGRDSQYF. CDR3 coding DNA: TGTGCCAGCAGCCCCCGGGGGACTAGCGGGAGAGACAGTCAGTACTTC.

J is TRBJ1-1 and V is TRBV11-2, with 8 bases identical to TRBD1. The V segment lost 5 bases and the J segment 2 bases; nucleotides outside the gene matches: 7. Germline values: CDR1 SGHAT, CDR2 FQNNGV. This CDR3 spans 15 amino acids. Here the CDR3 DNA reads TGTGCCAGCAGCCGTAGACAGGGGACAAACACTGAAGCTTTCTTT. Protein: CASSRRQGTNTEAFF.

This clone was seen a few times. The chain couples TRBV5-6 to TRBJ1-1, with TRBD1 matching 9 bases. The junction had 2 bases not matched to a gene; V was cut back by 4 bases and J by 10 bases. CDR3 length: 11 amino acids. The germline V gene has CDR1 SGHDT and CDR2 YYEEEE. This CDR3 reads CASSVGQGAFF. CDR3 nucleotides: TGTGCCAGCAGCGTGGGACAGGGAGCTTTCTTT.

The chain is built from TRBV19 and TRBJ1-5; a possible D gene is TRBD1 (5 bases). Germline V gene lookup returns CDR1 LNHDA and CDR2 SQIVND (reference sequence). CDR3 length: 17 amino acids. The V gene lost 6 bases and the J gene lost 8 bases, with 26 bases spanning the gap. In DNA, the CDR3 is TGTGCCAGTAGATCATGGAGACAGAATAGGATCCGCGAGCCCCAGCATTTT. Encoded protein: CASRSWRQNRIREPQHF.

This rearrangement joins TRBV5-3 to TRBJ1-6; 7 nucleotides match TRBD1. TRBV5-3 is identified as an open reading frame with a role that is uncertain. This CDR3 spans 16 amino acids. With V trimmed by 2 bases and J by 7 bases, 9 bases remained unmatched. CDR3 protein: CARSFNTQGINSPLHF. The CDR3 DNA reads TGTGCCAGAAGCTTTAACACACAGGGGATCAATTCACCCCTCCACTTT.

The chain joins TRBV2 to TRBJ2-1; 10 bases fit TRBD1. Looked up from germline, CDR1 is SNHLY and CDR2 is FYNNEI. V trimming: 3 bases; J trimming: 5 bases; junction bases outside the gene matches: 4. The CDR3 is 15 amino acids. CDR3 sequence: CASSDPGQGNNEQFF. The CDR3 DNA follows: TGTGCCAGCAGTGATCCGGGACAGGGGAACAATGAGCAGTTCTTC. The full variable domain, with the rest looked up from reference TRBV2 and TRBJ2-1, is EPEVTQTPSHQVTQMGQEVILRCVPISNHLYFYWYRQILGQKVEFLVSFYNNEISEKSEIFDDQFSVERPDGSNFTLKIRSTKLEDSAMYFCASSDPGQGNNEQFFGPGTRLTVL.

The chain has TRBV18 and TRBJ1-1; 10 bases are a match to TRBD1. CDR3 length equals 16 residues. The V and J ends lost 4 bases and 0 bases, in that order; junction bases with no gene match: 5. Germline values: CDR1 KGHSH, CDR2 LQKENI. The CDR3 region has the DNA TGTGCCAGCTCACGGAACGGACAGGGGGTGAACACTGAAGCTTTCTTT. It translates to CASSRNGQGVNTEAFF.

The rearrangement links TRBV28 to TRBJ2-1; unclear D gene. Germline-derived CDR1 and CDR2 are MDHEN and SYDVKM. V was pared by 4 bases and J by 9 bases, with 25 bases between. The CDR3 runs to 17 residues. The chain's CDR3 is CASSWRSLSRSSPEQFF. For the CDR3, the DNA is TGTGCCAGCAGTTGGCGGTCCCTATCCCGCTCGTCGCCTGAGCAGTTCTTC.

This clone was detected only once. This rearrangement joins TRBV29-1 to TRBJ1-2, with unresolved D. Germline loops: CDR1 SQVTM, CDR2 ANQGSEA. Trimming took off 4 bases at V and 2 bases at J, with 14 bases between the two ends. The CDR3 loop spans 14 amino acids. The CDR3 DNA reads TGCAGCGTTGCGGCGTTACGGAGAAACTATGGCTACACCTTC. Encoded protein: CSVAALRRNYGYTF.

This clone was counted a few times. The J gene is TRBJ2-7, the V gene TRBV11-2; TRBD2 is a possible D gene (6 bases). The V end was cut by 0 bases, the J end by 3 bases, with 15 bases between. Germline CDR1 and CDR2: SGHAT and FQNNGV. The CDR3 is 16 residues long. The CDR3 DNA reads TGTGCCAGCAGCTTAGAGGCAGCCGTGGGGGGCTACGAGCAGTACTTC. Translated, it gives CASSLEAAVGGYEQYF.

The CDR3 region has the DNA TGTGCCAGCAGTACCGGGACAGGGAGGAACTATGGCTACACCTTC. Translated: CASSTGTGRNYGYTF. The chain combines TRBV6-5 with TRBJ1-2; 9 positions agree with TRBD1. Germline loops: CDR1 MNHEY, CDR2 SVGAGI. With V trimmed by 5 bases and J by 2 bases, 6 bases remained unmatched. The CDR3 is made up of 15 amino acids.

This chain connects TRBV28 to TRBJ2-1; the match to TRBD1 covers 8 bases. The CDR3 consists of 14 residues. The V gene end was trimmed by 6 bases and the J gene end by 7 bases; junction bases not matched to a gene: 8. CDR1 and CDR2 from the germline V gene are MDHEN and SYDVKM. The CDR3 DNA reads as TGTGCCAGCAGACCCAGGACAGGGCGGAATGAGCAGTTCTTC. Its protein product is CASRPRTGRNEQFF.

This clone occurred once. The CDR3 loop reads CASSLEGAVLKRNNEQFF. CDR3 DNA: TGTGCCAGCAGCTTGGAGGGGGCGGTTCTTAAAAGGAACAATGAGCAGTTCTTC. The chain uses TRBV7-8 and TRBJ2-1, with D perhaps matching TRBD1 (7 bases). The CDR3 loop spans 18 amino acids. Trimming took off 3 bases at V and 5 bases at J, with 23 bases between the two ends. CDR1 SGHVS and CDR2 FQNEAQ come from the germline V gene.

The V gene is TRBV11-2, the J gene TRBJ2-2; possible D gene TRBD1, 5 bases. The CDR3 contains 14 residues. The V end lost 0 bases, the J end lost 4 bases, and 6 bases lay between the germline ends. CDR1 and CDR2 (germline): SGHAT, FQNNGV. CDR3: CASSLEGRTGELFF. The CDR3 DNA reads as TGTGCCAGCAGCTTAGAGGGGCGCACCGGGGAGCTGTTTTTT. Filled out from reference TRBV11-2 and TRBJ2-2, the complete variable domain reads EAGVAQSPRYKIIEKRQSVAFWCNPISGHATLYWYQQILGQGPKLLIQFQNNGVVDDSQLPKDRFSAERLKGVDSTLKIQPAKLEDSAVYLCASSLEGRTGELFFGEGSRLTVL.

For this clone: At one end, the junction sequence differs from germline, possibly due to a read error. The chain is built from TRBV7-9 and TRBJ2-6, with a tentative D call TRBD1 (5 bases). This CDR3 has 16 amino acids. Germline CDR1 and CDR2: SEHNR and FQNEAQ (reference sequence). For the CDR3, the DNA is TGTGCCAGCAGCCCGCCCCGGAGCTCTGGGGCCAACGGCCTGACTTTC. This translates into CASSPPRSSGANGLTF.

The CDR3 bases are TGTGCCAGCAGTGATGGGGGGGCTAGGGCCGGGGAGCTGTTTTTT. It codes for CASSDGGARAGELFF. V is TRBV6-1 and J is TRBJ1-3, with TRBD2 as a possible D gene (7 bases). The end of the DNA aligns better with TRBJ2-2, so the J call may be wrong. The CDR3 spans 15 residues. CDR1 is MNHNS, CDR2 SASEGT, per germline.

V is TRBV30 and J is TRBJ2-2; D remains ambiguous. This CDR3 comprises 15 residues. V shed 3 bases and J shed 3 bases, with 14 bases lying between them. CDR1 is GTSNPN and CDR2 is SVGIG in the germline V gene (reference sequence). CDR3 sequence reads: CAWSLVSLYTGELFF. As DNA, the CDR3 is TGTGCCTGGAGCCTTGTGTCACTATACACCGGGGAGCTGTTTTTT.

The CDR3 spells CASSPPATQPQHF. In DNA form, the CDR3 reads TGTGCCAGCTCACCACCTGCTACTCAGCCCCAGCATTTT. The chain has TRBV18 and TRBJ1-5; D call uncertain. Germline values: CDR1 KGHSH, CDR2 LQKENI. The CDR3 extends over 13 amino acids. V gave up 0 bases and J gave up 6 bases, with 6 bases separating them.

This clone was seen more than once but under ten times. The chain joins TRBV7-9 to TRBJ2-7; 11 bases map to TRBD2. V lost 5 bases to trimming and J lost 4 bases; unmatched junction nucleotides: 10. CDR3 length: 16 residues. Germline V gene data show CDR1 as SEHNR and CDR2 as FQNEAQ (reference sequence). CDR3 in DNA: TGTGCCAGCAGCCCCAAACTAGCGGGGGAAGCATACGAGCAGTACTTC. Encoded protein: CASSPKLAGEAYEQYF.

This clone showed up just once. As DNA, the CDR3 is TGTGCCAGCAGTCCAGGGGGCAGCAAAAACATTCAGTACTTC. Amino acids: CASSPGGSKNIQYF. The chain employs TRBV28 and TRBJ2-4; 8 bases fit TRBD1. V lost 5 bases and J lost 3; bases outside the gene matches: 3. Germline assignment: CDR1 MDHEN and CDR2 SYDVKM. This CDR3 has 14 amino acids. Full variable domain (rest looked up from reference TRBV28 and TRBJ2-4): DVKVTQSSRYLVKRTGEKVFLECVQDMDHENMFWYRQDPGLGLRLIYFSYDVKMKEKGDIPEGYSVSREKKERFSLILESASTNQTSMYLCASSPGGSKNIQYFGAGTRLSVL.

The V call is TRBV7-8, the J call TRBJ2-7; the D gene is possibly TRBD2 (6 bases). CDR1 is SGHVS and CDR2 is FQNEAQ in the germline V gene. The CDR3 totals 15 residues. V lost 5 bases and J lost 4, with 18 bases in between. The CDR3 loop is CASSQTRGAGYEQYF. The CDR3 coding sequence is TGTGCCAGCAGCCAGACCCGCGGGGCTGGGTACGAGCAGTACTTC.